This T cell receptor beta chain was profiled in a study of blood T cell repertoires in COVID-19. Study information: Researchers got acute and convalescent COVID-19 samples from the United States, Italy and Spain. PBMCs, B-cell-depleted T cells, or T cells were the source of the cDNA or gDNA that made up the material.

In the authors' workflow: The authors estimated nucleated cell counts from reference gene primer amplification. The method was immunoSEQ multiplex PCR; TCRdb's version includes in-frame clones alone and lacks a portion of them. V and J calls and clone size are as listed in that table; D and trimming were resolved from the DNA. The sample lists about 290,000 clones, about 89% occurring once. This clone has just a few counts. The germline gives CDR1 LNHDA, CDR2 SQIVND (reference sequence). Trimming removed 3 bases at V and 1 base at J, with 12 bases between. The CDR3 totals 15 residues. The chain carries TRBV19 and TRBJ1-2; TRBD1 is a possible D gene (6 bases). The material sequenced was peripheral blood. The TCR sequence derives from a man aged 35-49 years with acute or convalescent COVID-19. CDR3 nucleotides: TGTGCCAGTAGTATCGGACAGACATATAACTATGGCTACACCTTC. Amino acids: CASSIGQTYNYGYTF. Looking up the rest from reference TRBV19 and TRBJ1-2 gives the full variable domain: DGGITQSPKYLFRKEGQNVTLSCEQNLNHDAMYWYRQDPGQGLRLIYYSQIVNDFQKGDIAEGYSVSREKKESFPLTVTSAQKNPTAFYLCASSIGQTYNYGYTFGSGTRLTVV.